The next 8 T cell receptor beta chains were all read from a single sample in a study of cytomegalovirus exposure and HLA in healthy donors (dated by TCRdb to about 2017). Preparation of the library involved the immunoSEQ multiplex PCR assay. The multiplex PCR relied on a mix of 60 forward primers for TCR Vbeta segments and 13 reverse primers for TCR Jbeta segments. The immuneACCESS repertoire file appears here via TCRdb, limited to in-frame rearrangements. These files lack a portion of the clones; in checked studies, under half of the deficit traces to unresolved V genes, and the cause of the others is not known. The sample has around 68,000 clones on record, about three quarters of them singletons. The leading ten clones occupy about 8% of the sample. Sequences were obtained from PBMCs. These TCRs come from a woman under 40 in good health and CMV-seropositive.

The chain has TRBV30 and TRBJ2-7; tentative D call: TRBD2 (6 bases). Germline V lookup: CDR1 GTSNPN, CDR2 SVGIG (reference sequence). Trimming pared 5 bases from V and 0 bases from J, leaving 11 bases between. The CDR3 is 13 residues long. The CDR3 loop reads CAWAGGNSYEQYF. The CDR3 coding sequence is TGTGCCTGGGCCGGCGGGAACTCCTACGAGCAGTACTTC.

The chain recombines TRBV19 with TRBJ2-5; TRBD2 is a possible D gene (5 bases). This CDR3 spans 13 amino acids. The V and J ends lost 1 base and 4 bases respectively, with 7 bases between them. CDR1 and CDR2 (germline): LNHDA, SQIVND (reference sequence). DNA of the CDR3: TGTGCCAGTAGTATAGGACGGGGAGAGACCCAGTACTTC. Its translation is CASSIGRGETQYF. Together with reference TRBV19 and TRBJ2-5, the CDR3 gives the full variable domain: DGGITQSPKYLFRKEGQNVTLSCEQNLNHDAMYWYRQDPGQGLRLIYYSQIVNDFQKGDIAEGYSVSREKKESFPLTVTSAQKNPTAFYLCASSIGRGETQYFGPGTRLLVL.

This sequence joins TRBV5-6 and TRBJ2-5, with 10 nucleotides matching TRBD2. Germline CDR1 reads SGHDT; CDR2 reads YYEEEE. J gave up 4 bases and V 4 bases, and 7 bases lay outside the gene matches. The CDR3 loop spans 15 amino acids. The CDR3: CASSPTSGSVETQYF. The CDR3 region has the DNA TGTGCCAGCAGCCCGACTAGCGGGTCCGTAGAGACCCAGTACTTC.

This chain joins TRBV30 and TRBJ1-1; 7 bases agree with TRBD1. The germline V gene has CDR1 GTSNPN and CDR2 SVGIG (reference sequence). The CDR3 has 13 residues. Trimming at V came to 5 bases and at J to 2 bases, leaving 5 bases not matched to a gene. CDR3 nucleotides: TGTGCCTGGGCGGACAGGCCTAACACTGAAGCTTTCTTT. It specifies CAWADRPNTEAFF.

The gene calls are TRBV9 and TRBJ1-2; possible D gene TRBD1, 6 bases. The CDR3 consists of 14 residues. The V end was cut by 4 bases, the J end by 7 bases, with 17 bases between. CDR1 SGDLS and CDR2 YYNGEE come from the germline V gene. CDR3 region: CASSLLQGIGGYTF. For the CDR3, the DNA is TGTGCCAGCAGCCTGTTACAGGGAATCGGTGGCTACACCTTC. Supplemented by reference TRBV9 and TRBJ1-2, the full variable domain reads DSGVTQTPKHLITATGQRVTLRCSPRSGDLSVYWYQQSLDQGLQFLIQYYNGEERAKGNILERFSAQQFPDLHSELNLSSLELGDSALYFCASSLLQGIGGYTFGSGTRLTVV.

V and J are TRBV7-9 and TRBJ2-5; D may be TRBD1 (5 bases). The DNA end lines up better with TRBJ2-7; the J call may be wrong. Germline V gene sequence: CDR1 SEHNR, CDR2 FQNEAQ (reference sequence). The CDR3 is 16 amino acids. The DNA of the CDR3 is TGTGCCAGCAGCTTAGGACAGACGCGTTTCTCCTACGAGCAGTACTTC. Protein: CASSLGQTRFSYEQYF.

The V gene is TRBV19, the J gene TRBJ1-2; D is perhaps TRBD1 (6 bases). This CDR3 contains 15 residues. Germline CDR1 and CDR2: LNHDA and SQIVND (reference sequence). Trimming stripped 0 bases from V and 2 bases from J, with 10 bases between. The chain's CDR3 is CASSIDHTGNYGYTF. For the CDR3, the DNA is TGTGCCAGTAGTATAGATCACACAGGGAACTATGGCTACACCTTC.

V is TRBV6-6 and J is TRBJ1-5; D remains unclear. This CDR3 contains 12 residues. The germline V and J ends were trimmed by 0 bases and 6 bases, with 3 bases remaining between them. Germline loops: CDR1 MNHNY, CDR2 SVGAGI (reference sequence). CDR3 DNA: TGTGCCAGCAGTTACTCGAGTCAGCCCCAGCATTTT. Translation gives CASSYSSQPQHF.